The 9 T cell receptor beta chains below were found in one sample sequenced in a study of shared clonotypes between healthy human individuals (TCRdb year 2020). CD8 naive samples were CD45RO-negative cells positively selected for CCR7, giving a CD45RA+CCR7+ population that excluded TemRA cells. The method behind the library was the immunoSEQ multiplex PCR assay. TCRdb's version of the immuneACCESS table is confined to in-frame rearrangements and falls short of the full clone set. An unresolved V gene accounts for under half of the shortfall where checked; the remainder is of unknown origin. This sample is represented by around 2,000,000 clones; about 95% of them were singletons. The biggest ten clones account for around 1% of the sample. Specimen: naive CD8+ T cells sorted from blood. The cell subset or site label, as the study defines it: CD45RA+CCR7+. The receptor source for this set is a man between 18 and 29 years old in good health.

The rearrangement uses TRBV13 and TRBJ2-1; 9 bases map to TRBD2. The CDR3 spans 15 residues. The J segment lost 6 bases and the V segment lost 8 bases, leaving 11 bases of the junction unmatched. Germline lookup yields CDR1 PRHDT and CDR2 FYEKMQ (reference sequence). The CDR3, as DNA: TGTGCCAGCCAGGAGAGGACTAGCGTCCTCAATGAGCAGTTCTTC. Translating gives CASQERTSVLNEQFF.

J is TRBJ2-3 and V is TRBV6-5, with a possible D match to TRBD2 (5 bases). Trimming stripped 6 bases from V and 6 bases from J, with 13 bases between. Per germline, CDR1 MNHEY and CDR2 SVGAGI. The length of the CDR3 is 13 residues. CDR3 coding DNA: TGTGCCAGCAGCCTCGGTTGGAGGGATACGCAGTATTTT. This codes for CASSLGWRDTQYF.

The gene calls are TRBV6-6 and TRBJ2-2; TRBD2 agrees at 9 bases. The CDR3 length is 14 residues. Trimming cost V 7 bases and J 6 bases; bases outside gene matches: 6. Germline V gene sequence: CDR1 MNHNY, CDR2 SVGAGI (reference sequence). The CDR3 nucleotides read TGTGCCAGCAAGGTAGCGGGAGAGGCCGGGGAGCTGTTTTTT. Its translation is CASKVAGEAGELFF.

As concerns this clone: This sample also contains other DNA sequences that code for the same CDR3. The J gene is TRBJ2-7, the V gene TRBV6-5, with TRBD1 matching 8 bases. CDR1 and CDR2 from the germline V gene are MNHEY and SVGAGI. The CDR3 runs to 13 residues. The ends lost 4 bases at V and 5 bases at J; junction bases unmatched: 4. The CDR3 loop reads CASSSGQGDEQYF. The CDR3 DNA follows: TGTGCCAGCAGTTCCGGACAGGGAGACGAGCAGTACTTC.

The chain has TRBV7-5 and TRBJ2-7; TRBD1, the table's D call, was not compared with the DNA. TRBV7-5 is marked as a pseudogene. CDR3 size: 13 residues. CDR3 in DNA: TGTGCCAGAAGCTTACAGGGTCCCTACGAGCAGTACTTC. Translated: CARSLQGPYEQYF.

This clone was found once. J is TRBJ1-2 and V is TRBV27, with 7 nucleotides matching TRBD1. Germline lookup yields CDR1 MNHEY and CDR2 SMNVEV (reference sequence). V lost 2 bases, J lost 7 bases, and 13 bases stayed unmatched. The CDR3 contains 16 residues. Here the CDR3 reads CASSLEGLGGWVGYTF. CDR3 DNA: TGTGCCAGCAGTTTAGAGGGTTTAGGGGGCTGGGTTGGCTACACCTTC.

This chain connects TRBV7-4 to TRBJ2-7, with 11 bases identical to TRBD2. This CDR3 is built from 17 residues. Germline V CDR1 and CDR2: SGHVT, SQSDAQ. Trimming cost V 2 bases and J 6 bases; bases outside gene matches: 12. CDR3 residues: CASSLRTSGRPRCEQYF. The DNA for the CDR3 is TGTGCCAGCAGCTTAAGGACTAGCGGGCGTCCACGCTGCGAGCAGTACTTC.

The J gene is TRBJ1-2, the V gene TRBV6-5, with D uncertain. Germline lookup yields CDR1 MNHEY and CDR2 SVGAGI. Deletions cut 2 bases from V and 4 bases from J, with 17 bases between. The CDR3 is 16 amino acids. The CDR3 region is CASSYKRGRAGYGYTF. The DNA for the CDR3 is TGTGCCAGCAGTTACAAACGTGGAAGGGCGGGCTATGGCTACACCTTC.

This rearrangement joins TRBV18 to TRBJ2-7; no clear D gene. Trimming took 3 bases from V and 2 from J, leaving 11 bases between them. The CDR3 contains 14 residues. CDR1 is KGHSH, CDR2 LQKENI, per germline. The CDR3 reads CASSPTNETYEQYF. The CDR3 DNA sequence: TGTGCCAGCTCACCCACCAACGAGACCTACGAGCAGTACTTC.